This TCR beta chain was retrieved from a study of cytomegalovirus exposure and HLA in healthy donors. Broader study findings: A prior analysis recorded that most TCR beta V segments were productive about 87% or about 30% of the time. TCR beta sequences reportedly predicted the HLA-A and HLA-B alleles of most subjects accurately.

13 Jbeta primers and 60 Vbeta primers were used for the PCR. Assay: immunoSEQ multiplex PCR; the TCRdb copy retains only in-frame clones and omits some. This sample's table reports around 35,000 clones. Concerning this clone: What it binds is unknown.

There are 16 residues in the CDR3. Germline V gives CDR1 SGHTA, CDR2 FQGNSA. V lost 5 bases and J lost 2; bases outside the gene matches: 6. The receptor comes from a woman aged 40 to 50 in good health and CMV-seropositive. This sequence joins TRBV7-2 and TRBJ1-3; 10 bases fit TRBD1. Sequencing used PBMCs. The CDR3 coding sequence is TGTACCAGCAGCATCCGGGACAGGGGACCTGGAAACACCATATATTTT. Residues: CTSSIRDRGPGNTIYF.